A selection of T cell receptor beta chains follows, all from one sample in a study of regulatory T cells in long-lasting Graves disease. TCRdb ran MiXCR on the multiplex PCR reads and lists one entry per CDR3 protein. The sample shows 500,000 to 700,000 distinct CDR3 sequences, about 16% of them seen only once. The same specimen was also included in a second study, on T cells in Graves' hyperthyroidism and ophthalmopathy.

The sequencing used peripheral blood mononuclear cells (PBMCs), collected at new diagnosis, from a patient treated with antithyroid drugs. The origin of the receptors is a woman aged 25 to 45 with Graves disease. The CDR3 runs from the conserved cysteine through the conserved F or W. The D gene is left open where the match is weak. The listing skips clone size in some rows; elsewhere it reads once, few, many or a size class.

V gene: TRBV30; D gene: NA; J gene: TRBJ1-2; clone size: many; CDR3 protein: CAWSANYGYTF; CDR3 DNA: TGTGCCTGGAGCGCTAACTATGGCTACACCTTC
V gene: TRBV7-9; D gene: NA; J gene: TRBJ2-3; clone size: many; CDR3 protein: CASSLMGDTDTQYF; CDR3 DNA: TGTGCCAGCAGCCTAATGGGAGACACAGATACGCAGTATTTT
V gene: TRBV6-5; D gene: NA; J gene: TRBJ1-2; clone size: many; CDR3 protein: CASSYRTTGKDGYTF; CDR3 DNA: TGTGCCAGCAGTTACCGAACCACAGGGAAGGATGGCTACACCTTC
V gene: TRBV20-1; D gene: NA; J gene: TRBJ1-1; clone size: many; CDR3 protein: CSASVNTEAFF; CDR3 DNA: TGCAGTGCTTCGGTGAACACTGAAGCTTTCTTT
V gene: TRBV5-5; D gene: TRBD1; J gene: TRBJ2-7; clone size: few; CDR3 protein: CASSLAPRDRSYEQYF; CDR3 DNA: TGTGCCAGCAGCTTAGCTCCTCGGGACAGATCCTACGAGCAGTACTTC
V gene: TRBV28; D gene: TRBD2; J gene: TRBJ2-1; clone size: many; CDR3 protein: CASSLPYLGGRDNEQFF; CDR3 DNA: TGTGCCAGCAGTTTACCCTACCTGGGCGGGAGGGATAATGAGCAGTTCTTC
V gene: TRBV7-2; D gene: NA; J gene: TRBJ2-5; clone size: many; CDR3 protein: CASSLFGSETQYF; CDR3 DNA: TGTGCCAGCAGCTTATTTGGGTCAGAGACCCAGTACTTC
V gene: TRBV6-2/TRBV6-3; D gene: NA; J gene: TRBJ1-3; clone size: few; CDR3 protein: CASSYTGRAGNTIYF; CDR3 DNA: TGTGCCAGCAGTTATACAGGGCGCGCTGGAAACACCATATATTTT
V gene: TRBV20-1; D gene: TRBD2; J gene: TRBJ2-7; clone size: many; CDR3 protein: CSARGRTSGYEQYF; CDR3 DNA: TGCAGTGCCCGTGGCAGGACTAGCGGCTACGAGCAGTACTTC
V gene: TRBV11-1; D gene: TRBD1; J gene: TRBJ1-2; clone size: NA; CDR3 protein: CASSLGQGINYGYTF; CDR3 DNA: TGTGCCAGCAGCTTGGGACAGGGGATTAACTATGGCTACACCTTC
V gene: TRBV25-1; D gene: NA; J gene: TRBJ1-1; clone size: NA; CDR3 protein: CASRERGIATEAFF; CDR3 DNA: TGTGCCAGCAGGGAGAGAGGAATAGCCACTGAAGCTTTCTTT
V gene: TRBV19; D gene: NA; J gene: TRBJ1-1; clone size: few; CDR3 protein: CASHSPGQPNTEAFF; CDR3 DNA: TGTGCCAGTCACTCTCCGGGACAACCGAACACTGAAGCTTTCTTT
V gene: TRBV9; D gene: NA; J gene: TRBJ1-2; clone size: NA; CDR3 protein: CASSLGGDRRNYGYTF; CDR3 DNA: TGTGCCAGCAGCCTGGGGGGAGACAGGAGAAACTATGGCTACACCTTC
V gene: TRBV11-2; D gene: TRBD1; J gene: TRBJ2-5; clone size: many; CDR3 protein: CASSLNPGQGGTQYF; CDR3 DNA: TGTGCCAGCAGCTTAAACCCTGGACAGGGAGGGACCCAGTACTTC
V gene: TRBV6-1; D gene: TRBD2; J gene: TRBJ2-3; clone size: NA; CDR3 protein: CASSRAGRGTDTQYF; CDR3 DNA: TGTGCCAGCAGTCGAGCGGGAAGGGGAACAGATACGCAGTATTTT
V gene: TRBV30; D gene: TRBD2; J gene: TRBJ2-5; clone size: NA; CDR3 protein: CAWTLAGALQETQYF; CDR3 DNA: TGTGCCTGGACGCTAGCGGGGGCCCTCCAAGAGACCCAGTACTTC
V gene: TRBV27; D gene: NA; J gene: TRBJ2-3; clone size: many; CDR3 protein: CASSRPLDTQYF; CDR3 DNA: TGTGCCAGCAGTCGCCCCCTCGATACGCAGTATTTT
V gene: TRBV30; D gene: NA; J gene: TRBJ1-3; clone size: many; CDR3 protein: CAWSVLSRTIYF; CDR3 DNA: TGTGCCTGGAGTGTACTTAGTCGCACCATATATTTT
V gene: TRBV20-1; D gene: NA; J gene: TRBJ2-7; clone size: many; CDR3 protein: CSASHSYEQYF; CDR3 DNA: TGCAGTGCTAGTCACAGCTACGAGCAGTACTTC
V gene: TRBV28; D gene: TRBD1; J gene: TRBJ1-4; clone size: many; CDR3 protein: CASSPPGGPNEKLFF; CDR3 DNA: TGTGCCAGCAGTCCCCCAGGGGGCCCCAATGAAAAACTGTTTTTT
V gene: TRBV7-2; D gene: NA; J gene: TRBJ2-3; clone size: many; CDR3 protein: CASSLWQISTDTQYF; CDR3 DNA: TGTGCCAGCAGCTTGTGGCAGATAAGCACAGATACGCAGTATTTT
V gene: TRBV29-1; D gene: NA; J gene: TRBJ2-5; clone size: few; CDR3 protein: CSVDLGNRAQYF; CDR3 DNA: TGCAGCGTTGATCTGGGGAACCGGGCCCAGTACTTC
V gene: TRBV10-2; D gene: NA; J gene: TRBJ2-3; clone size: many; CDR3 protein: CATRSGSRSTDTQYF; CDR3 DNA: TGCGCCACCCGAAGTGGTAGCCGTAGCACAGATACGCAGTATTTT
V gene: TRBV28; D gene: NA; J gene: TRBJ1-6; clone size: many; CDR3 protein: CASTGYPNSPLHF; CDR3 DNA: TGTGCCAGCACGGGCTACCCTAATTCACCCCTCCACTTT
V gene: TRBV11-2; D gene: NA; J gene: TRBJ1-2; clone size: few; CDR3 protein: CASSLVTAGYTF; CDR3 DNA: TGTGCCAGCAGCTTAGTTACAGCTGGCTACACCTTC
V gene: TRBV28; D gene: NA; J gene: TRBJ1-2; clone size: many; CDR3 protein: CASSATLGLGYGYTF; CDR3 DNA: TGTGCCAGCAGTGCCACCCTGGGGCTTGGCTATGGCTACACCTTC
V gene: TRBV7-8; D gene: NA; J gene: TRBJ1-6; clone size: many; CDR3 protein: CASKQRINNSPLHF; CDR3 DNA: TGTGCCAGCAAACAAAGAATTAATAATTCACCCCTCCACTTT
V gene: TRBV18; D gene: TRBD1; J gene: TRBJ1-2; clone size: NA; CDR3 protein: CASSPRDSFIYGYTF; CDR3 DNA: TGTGCCAGCTCACCGCGGGACAGCTTTATCTATGGCTACACCTTC
V gene: TRBV12-3/TRBV12-4; D gene: TRBD1; J gene: TRBJ2-5; clone size: NA; CDR3 protein: CASSQLRDSEKTQYF; CDR3 DNA: TGTGCCAGCAGCCAACTCCGGGACAGCGAGAAGACCCAGTACTTC
V gene: TRBV28; D gene: NA; J gene: TRBJ1-2; clone size: many; CDR3 protein: CASSARTGAVSYGYTF; CDR3 DNA: TGTGCCAGCAGTGCCAGGACGGGGGCGGTTTCTTATGGCTACACCTTC
V gene: TRBV12-5; D gene: NA; J gene: TRBJ2-5; clone size: many; CDR3 protein: CASGFGETQYF; CDR3 DNA: TGTGCTAGTGGTTTTGGGGAGACCCAGTACTTC
V gene: TRBV18; D gene: NA; J gene: TRBJ1-2; clone size: many; CDR3 protein: CASSPDSSYGYTF; CDR3 DNA: TGTGCCAGCTCACCGGACAGCTCCTATGGCTACACCTTC
V gene: TRBV27; D gene: NA; J gene: TRBJ1-6; clone size: many; CDR3 protein: CASSFSSYNSPLHF; CDR3 DNA: TGTGCCAGCAGTTTCAGCTCCTATAATTCACCCCTCCACTTT
V gene: TRBV2; D gene: TRBD1; J gene: TRBJ1-1; clone size: NA; CDR3 protein: CASSEVGTGGEGFF; CDR3 DNA: TGTGCCAGCAGTGAAGTTGGGACAGGGGGTGAGGGTTTCTTT
V gene: TRBV28; D gene: NA; J gene: TRBJ1-4; clone size: many; CDR3 protein: CASSSGQFEKLFF; CDR3 DNA: TGTGCCAGCAGTTCGGGACAATTTGAAAAACTGTTTTTT
V gene: TRBV7-9; D gene: NA; J gene: TRBJ1-1; clone size: many; CDR3 protein: CASSSSERAFF; CDR3 DNA: TGTGCCAGCAGCTCGTCGGAGAGGGCTTTCTTT
V gene: TRBV13; D gene: NA; J gene: TRBJ1-1; clone size: NA; CDR3 protein: CASSGGQRNTEAFF; CDR3 DNA: TGTGCCAGCAGCGGGGGGCAGAGGAACACTGAAGCTTTCTTT
V gene: TRBV12-3/TRBV12-4; D gene: TRBD2; J gene: TRBJ2-1; clone size: few; CDR3 protein: CASSRKRTSVMGYNEQFF; CDR3 DNA: TGTGCCAGCAGCCGAAAGAGGACTAGCGTGATGGGATACAATGAGCAGTTCTTC
V gene: TRBV5-1; D gene: TRBD2; J gene: TRBJ2-1; clone size: NA; CDR3 protein: CASSVGTSGRAWNKQFF; CDR3 DNA: TGCGCCAGCAGCGTCGGGACTAGCGGGAGGGCCTGGAATAAGCAGTTCTTC
V gene: TRBV20-1; D gene: NA; J gene: TRBJ2-1; clone size: NA; CDR3 protein: CSASQGVGYNEQFF; CDR3 DNA: TGCAGTGCTAGCCAGGGAGTTGGCTACAATGAGCAGTTCTTC